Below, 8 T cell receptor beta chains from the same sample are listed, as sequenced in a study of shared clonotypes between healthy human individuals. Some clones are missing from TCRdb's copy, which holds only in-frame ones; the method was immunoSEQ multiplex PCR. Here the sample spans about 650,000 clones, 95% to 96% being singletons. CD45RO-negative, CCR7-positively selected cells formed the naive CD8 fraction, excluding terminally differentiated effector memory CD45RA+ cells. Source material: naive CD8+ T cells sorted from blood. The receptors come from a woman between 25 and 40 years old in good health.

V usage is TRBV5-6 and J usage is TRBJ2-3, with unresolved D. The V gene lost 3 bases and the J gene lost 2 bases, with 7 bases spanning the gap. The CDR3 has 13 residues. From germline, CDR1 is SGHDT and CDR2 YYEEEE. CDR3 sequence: CASSWGTTDTQYF. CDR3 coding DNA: TGTGCCAGCAGCTGGGGTACCACAGATACGCAGTATTTT.

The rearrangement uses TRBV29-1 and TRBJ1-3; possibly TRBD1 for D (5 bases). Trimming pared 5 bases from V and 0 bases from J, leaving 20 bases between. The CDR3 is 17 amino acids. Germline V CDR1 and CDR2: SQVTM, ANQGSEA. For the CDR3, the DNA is TGCAGCGTTAGAGGTTTTAGGGACGGGGACTCTGGAAACACCATATATTTT. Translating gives CSVRGFRDGDSGNTIYF.

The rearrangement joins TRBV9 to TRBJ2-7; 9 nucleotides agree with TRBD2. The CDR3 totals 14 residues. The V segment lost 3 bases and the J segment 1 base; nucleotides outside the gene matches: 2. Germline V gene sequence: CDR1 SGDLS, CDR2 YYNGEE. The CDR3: CASSGTSASYEQYF. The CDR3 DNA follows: TGTGCCAGCAGCGGGACTAGCGCTTCCTACGAGCAGTACTTC.

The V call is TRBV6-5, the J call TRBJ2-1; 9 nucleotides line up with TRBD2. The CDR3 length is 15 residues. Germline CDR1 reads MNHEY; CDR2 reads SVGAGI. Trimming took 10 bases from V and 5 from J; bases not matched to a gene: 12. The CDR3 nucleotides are TGTGCCACCTCGGATAGCGGGAGAGCCAACAATGAGCAGTTCTTC. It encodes CATSDSGRANNEQFF.

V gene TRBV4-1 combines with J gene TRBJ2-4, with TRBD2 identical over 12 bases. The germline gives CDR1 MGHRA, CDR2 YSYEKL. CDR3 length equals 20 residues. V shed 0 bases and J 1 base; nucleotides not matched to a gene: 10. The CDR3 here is CASSQEDTSGGYGAKNIQYF. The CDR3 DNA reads TGCGCCAGCAGCCAAGAGGATACTAGCGGGGGGTATGGTGCCAAAAACATTCAGTACTTC.

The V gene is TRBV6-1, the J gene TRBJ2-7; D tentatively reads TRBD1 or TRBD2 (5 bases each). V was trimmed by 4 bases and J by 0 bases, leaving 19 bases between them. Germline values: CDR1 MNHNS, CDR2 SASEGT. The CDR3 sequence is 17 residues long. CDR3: CASSGLEGTTLSYEQYF. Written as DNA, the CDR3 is TGTGCCAGCAGTGGTTTAGAGGGGACCACTCTCTCCTACGAGCAGTACTTC.

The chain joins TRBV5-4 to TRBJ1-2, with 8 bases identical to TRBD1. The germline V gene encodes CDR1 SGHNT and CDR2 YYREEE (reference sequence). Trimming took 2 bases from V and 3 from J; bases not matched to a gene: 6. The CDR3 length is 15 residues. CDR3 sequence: CASSLFRDRHYGYTF. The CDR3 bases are TGTGCCAGCAGCTTATTCCGGGACAGGCACTATGGCTACACCTTC.

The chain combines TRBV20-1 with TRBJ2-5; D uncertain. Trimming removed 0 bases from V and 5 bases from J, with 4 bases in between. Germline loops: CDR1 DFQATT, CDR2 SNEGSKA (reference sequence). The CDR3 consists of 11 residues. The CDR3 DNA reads TGCAGTGCTAGAGATGCGGAGACCCAGTACTTC. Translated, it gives CSARDAETQYF.